This T cell receptor (beta chain) was profiled in a study of T cell responses to AZD1222 COVID-19 vaccine. Notes on this clone: The target antigen is unknown.

The CDR3 is 18 residues long. Germline CDR1 is KGHDR and CDR2 is SFDVKD. V shed 4 bases, J shed 1 base, and the junction held 7 bases outside the gene matches. General study results and limits: After the peak T cell response, and only then, were repertoires sampled. Rises in breadth and depth of Spike-specific TCRs came after two AZD1222 doses. Epitopes outside B.1.351 and B.1.1.7 mutated regions reportedly drew nearly half of spike TCRs. Only five to seven AZD1222 recipients were seropositive at baseline.

Repertoires were generated with immunoSEQ multiplex PCR, while TCRdb's copy carries only in-frame clones and drops some. The sample shows more than 35,000 clones, about 83% of them seen only once. The chain links TRBV24-1 to TRBJ2-3, with 13 bases fitting TRBD2. The source was peripheral blood, collected on day 0 of AZD1222 vaccination. This clonotype was sampled from an adult in good health. CDR3 sequence reads: CATSEPRLAGGRTDTQYF. For the CDR3, the DNA is TGTGCCACCAGTGAGCCCCGACTAGCGGGGGGTCGCACAGATACGCAGTATTTT.